These 13 T cell receptor beta chains were sequenced from one sample in a study of blood T cells in healthy people across ages. Together with a sample-barcoded 5' primer, a J-beta primer mix was included in a second PCR lasting roughly 6 to 12 cycles. In TCRdb, the 5' RACE reads were re-called with MiXCR into one record per CDR3 protein. The sample shows about 780,000 distinct CDR3 sequences, around half of them seen only once. The sample comprised blood. Receptors originate from a man older than 75 in good health.

J is TRBJ2-1 and V is TRBV19; 8 positions match TRBD2. The CDR3 has 16 residues. The J segment lost 6 bases and the V segment lost 6 bases, leaving 13 bases of the junction unmatched. The germline V gene has CDR1 LNHDA and CDR2 SQIVND (reference sequence). CDR3 sequence reads: CASRGSGTPSGNEQFF. CDR3 bases: TGTGCCAGTAGAGGTAGCGGGACCCCCTCGGGCAATGAGCAGTTCTTC.

This clonotype was counted only a few times. The gene calls are TRBV12-3 or TRBV12-4 and TRBJ2-3; 7 bases align to TRBD2. V gave up 3 bases and J gave up 2 bases; unmatched junction bases: 8. This CDR3 region has 16 residues. The CDR3 sequence: CASSFLGGSDTDTQYF. The DNA of the CDR3 is TGTGCCAGCAGTTTTCTTGGCGGGAGCGACACAGATACGCAGTATTTT.

V and J are TRBV7-2 and TRBJ2-1, with 8 bases matching TRBD1. Trimming cost V 1 base and J 13 bases; bases outside gene matches: 12. The CDR3 is 15 residues long. Germline-derived CDR1 and CDR2 are SGHTA and FQGNSA. CDR3 protein: CASSLETGATETQFF. The CDR3 DNA reads as TGTGCCAGCAGCTTAGAGACAGGGGCAACGGAGACCCAGTTCTTC.

This clonotype appeared a few times. The rearrangement joins TRBV7-3 to TRBJ2-1; TRBD1 or TRBD2 may be the D gene (8 bases each). There are 20 residues in the CDR3. The germline V gene has CDR1 SGHTA and CDR2 FQGTGA. V gave up 1 base and J gave up 8 bases, with 30 bases separating them. The CDR3 region is CASSLSTGGPAGVTSHEQFF. The CDR3 nucleotides read TGTGCCAGCAGCTTAAGTACAGGGGGACCAGCGGGAGTTACGTCCCATGAGCAGTTCTTC.

The chain joins TRBV4-2 to TRBJ2-5; D is tentatively TRBD1 or TRBD2 (5 bases each). The CDR3 contains 15 residues. Trimming left V 3 bases short and J 2 bases short, with 13 bases between. Germline assignment: CDR1 LGHNA and CDR2 YNFKEQ. This CDR3 reads CASSQGPTTQETQYF. The CDR3 bases are TGTGCCAGCAGCCAGGGACCGACTACACAAGAGACCCAGTACTTC.

The chain has TRBV6-5 and TRBJ1-4; D not resolved. The CDR3 sequence is 15 residues long. V lost 2 bases to trimming and J lost 0 bases, with 7 bases between them. CDR1 and CDR2 (germline): MNHEY, SVGAGI. The CDR3 DNA follows: TGTGCCAGCAGTTACCATCAAGCAACTAATGAAAAACTGTTTTTT. It is translated as CASSYHQATNEKLFF.

The chain employs TRBV29-1 and TRBJ2-7; TRBD1 might be the D (5 bases). V was cut by 4 bases and J by 2 bases, with 12 bases left in between. CDR3 size: 13 residues. Germline values: CDR1 SQVTM, CDR2 ANQGSEA. CDR3 nucleotide sequence: TGCAGCGTTGCGCCAGGGATCACCTACGAGCAGTACTTC. This sequence encodes CSVAPGITYEQYF.

The chain has TRBV9 and TRBJ2-3; D could derive from TRBD1 or TRBD2 (5 bases each). Germline loops: CDR1 SGDLS, CDR2 YYNGEE. Trimming took off 0 bases at V and 4 bases at J, with 12 bases between the two ends. The CDR3 has 15 residues. This chain's CDR3 is CASSVGGRVADTQYF. The CDR3 nucleotides are TGTGCCAGCAGCGTAGGGGGACGGGTGGCAGATACGCAGTATTTT.

V and J are TRBV20-1 and TRBJ2-3; 8 bases align to TRBD2. Losses at the gene ends were 5 bases for V and 4 bases for J; bases not matched to a gene: 8. Germline CDR1 DFQATT, CDR2 SNEGSKA (reference sequence). The CDR3 spans 14 residues. CDR3 in amino acids: CSAGGLDSSDTQYF. Written as DNA, the CDR3 is TGCAGTGCTGGGGGACTAGATAGTTCAGATACGCAGTATTTT.

This clonotype was seen only a few times. The rearrangement uses TRBV11-3 and TRBJ2-1, with 16 bases matching TRBD2. The length of the CDR3 is 16 residues. After removal of 5 bases from V and 6 bases from J, the junction contained 4 bases not matched to a gene. From germline, CDR1 is SGHNT and CDR2 YENEEA. This CDR3 reads CASSRGTSGRVNEQFF. CDR3 coding DNA: TGTGCCAGCAGCCGCGGGACTAGCGGGAGGGTCAATGAGCAGTTCTTC.

This clonotype was found once. Just one base apart from a much larger clone, this may be a read error. CDR3 in amino acids: CASRPTGRVYNEQYF. In DNA form, the CDR3 reads TGTGCCAGCAGGCCGACGGGGAGGGTTTACAATGAGCAGTACTTC. The J gene is TRBJ2-1, the V gene TRBV6-5, with TRBD2 matching over 7 bases. TRBJ2-7 matches the DNA end more closely, so the J call is doubtful. The germline V gene encodes CDR1 MNHEY and CDR2 SVGAGI. This CDR3 has 15 amino acids.

This clonotype was seen many times. This sequence joins TRBV28 and TRBJ2-1; D remains ambiguous. Trimming stripped 9 bases from V and 7 bases from J, with 19 bases between. CDR3 length: 14 residues. The germline V gene encodes CDR1 MDHEN and CDR2 SYDVKM. The CDR3 bases are TGTGCCAGTTGGGCGGCAGGACCTAGGAATGAGCAGTTCTTC. This encodes CASWAAGPRNEQFF.

J is TRBJ2-7 and V is TRBV29-1; weak D call: TRBD1 (5 bases). Per the germline V gene, CDR1 is SQVTM and CDR2 is ANQGSEA. The CDR3 consists of 12 residues. Trimming stripped 6 bases from V and 0 bases from J, with 9 bases between. Here the CDR3 reads CSVYRSSYEQYF. The CDR3 region has the DNA TGCAGCGTATACAGGTCCTCCTACGAGCAGTACTTC.